This is a list of T cell receptor beta chains from one sample in a study of cytotoxic CD8 clonotypes in ibrutinib-treated CLL. Assay: immunoSEQ multiplex PCR; the TCRdb copy retains only in-frame clones and omits some. The sample comprises about 22,000 clones, approximately 77% of which are singletons, and 7.2% rests with the top ten. The specimen comprised PBMCs, sampled before ibrutinib treatment. These receptors were taken from a human donor with chronic lymphocytic leukemia. Both conserved end residues are part of each CDR3. A D gene is named only where the DNA matches it firmly. Clone size is stated in some rows and not others, as once, few, many or a class when expanded.

clone_size	v_call	d_call	j_call	cdr3_nt	cdr3_aa
NA	TRBV11-3	TRBD2	TRBJ2-1	TGTGCCAGCAGCGCACGGACTAGCGGAGTCTACAATGAGCAGTTCTTC	CASSARTSGVYNEQFF
NA	TRBV11-2	TRBD1	TRBJ1-2	TGTGCCAGCAGCGCACGGGACAGAGGAGGGTATGGCTACACCTTC	CASSARDRGGYGYTF
few	TRBV28	NA	TRBJ1-5	TGTGCCAGCAGTTCAGGGGTCCAGCCCCAGCATTTT	CASSSGVQPQHF
NA	TRBV14	NA	TRBJ1-1	TGTGCCAGCAGCCAAGACCTGGGGGGCACTGAAGCTTTCTTT	CASSQDLGGTEAFF
NA	TRBV9	NA	TRBJ1-1	TGTGCCAGCAGCTTGGGGGCGGGGAGCACTGAAGCTTTCTTT	CASSLGAGSTEAFF
NA	TRBV7-8	NA	TRBJ1-5	TGTGCCAGCAGCCTCAGACAGGACAATCAGCCCCAGCATTTT	CASSLRQDNQPQHF
NA	TRBV7-9	NA	TRBJ2-7	TGTGCCAGCACCAGGGAGGCAAGCTACGAGCAGTACTTC	CASTREASYEQYF
NA	TRBV9	NA	TRBJ2-2	TGTGCCAGCAGCGTAGCCGGGGAGCTGTTTTTT	CASSVAGELFF
few	TRBV7-6	NA	TRBJ1-3	TGTGCCAGCAGCTCGATGGGAGGCCACTCTGGAAACACCATATATTTT	CASSSMGGHSGNTIYF
NA	TRBV12-5	TRBD1	TRBJ1-2	TGTGCTAGTGGTCCGGGACAGGGACACTATGGCTACACCTTC	CASGPGQGHYGYTF
NA	TRBV19	NA	TRBJ1-4	TGTGCCAGTAGTATTGGGAGGGTCCGAAATGAAAAACTGTTTTTT	CASSIGRVRNEKLFF
few	TRBV7-2	NA	TRBJ1-2	TGTGCCAGCAGCTTAACGATGTGGCCCGAATATGGCTGCACCTTC	CASSLTMWPEYGCTF
NA	TRBV27	NA	TRBJ1-4	TGTGCCAGCAGTTCCAGGGTGAGGGAAAAACTGTTTTTT	CASSSRVREKLFF
NA	TRBV30	NA	TRBJ1-6	TGTGCCTGGAGTGATCAAGGTTCACCCCTCCACTTT	CAWSDQGSPLHF
NA	TRBV21-1	NA	TRBJ2-2	TGTGCCAGCAGCAATCAAGATGAATGGGGCACCGGGGAGCTGTTTTTT	CASSNQDEWGTGELFF
NA	TRBV19	TRBD1	TRBJ1-2	TGTGCCAGGGGACAGGGGGACGGCTACACCTTC	CARGQGDGYTF
NA	TRBV2	NA	TRBJ2-1	TGTGCCAGCAGTCGAGGGTCCTCCTACAATGAGCAGTTCTTC	CASSRGSSYNEQFF
NA	TRBV7-2	NA	TRBJ2-3	TGTGCCATACAAAAGACCCAGGGTTGGTTCGGGAGTTCAGATACGCAGTATTTT	CAIQKTQGWFGSSDTQYF
NA	TRBV25-1	NA	TRBJ2-1	TGTGCCAGCACTATAGGTCGGGACCGATACAATGAGCAGTTCTTC	CASTIGRDRYNEQFF
few	TRBV7-9	NA	TRBJ2-5	TGTGCCAGCAGCTTGAGCGGAGGACTCACCGCGGAGACCCAGTACTTC	CASSLSGGLTAETQYF
NA	TRBV30	NA	TRBJ1-2	TGTGCCTGGAGTGTTGTCAGGACGGGTATTTTCGGCTATGGCTACACCTTC	CAWSVVRTGIFGYGYTF
NA	TRBV18	TRBD1	TRBJ2-2	TGTGCCAGCTCAGAGGGACAGGGGAACACCGGGGAGCTGTTTTTT	CASSEGQGNTGELFF
few	TRBV21-1	NA	TRBJ1-2	TGTGCCAGCAGCAAAAAGTCGAGGAGTAACTATGGCTACACCTTC	CASSKKSRSNYGYTF
few	TRBV9	TRBD2	TRBJ2-7	TGTGCCAGCAGCGGAACTAGCGGGAGATTGAACGAGCAGTACTTC	CASSGTSGRLNEQYF
NA	TRBV30	TRBD1	TRBJ1-1	TGTGCCTTCAACAGGGGCCGCACTGAAGCTTTCTTT	CAFNRGRTEAFF
NA	TRBV19	NA	TRBJ1-6	TGTGCCAGTAGTATGCGGGGTGGCGGGATTTCACCCCTCCACTTT	CASSMRGGGISPLHF
NA	TRBV14	NA	TRBJ2-1	TGTGCCAGCAGCCAAGTACCCCGCCGGGTTGCCGGAGAGCAGTTCTTC	CASSQVPRRVAGEQFF
NA	TRBV18	TRBD2	TRBJ2-1	TGTGCCAGCTCACCATTAGGACTAGCGGGAGAGGGCTCCTACAATGAGCAGTTCTTC	CASSPLGLAGEGSYNEQFF
NA	TRBV7-3	NA	TRBJ2-1	TGTGCCAGCAGCTCCGAGGTGGGGGTGAGGAGAAATGAGCAGTTCTTC	CASSSEVGVRRNEQFF
NA	TRBV9	NA	TRBJ2-7	TGTGCCAGCAGCGGACCCTTAACCTACGAGCAGTACTTC	CASSGPLTYEQYF
NA	TRBV7-9	NA	TRBJ2-7	TGTGCCAGCAGCTTAGGGGGTGGTAGAACCTCCTACGAGCAGTACTTC	CASSLGGGRTSYEQYF
once	TRBV7-2	TRBD1	TRBJ1-3	TGTGCCAGCAGCTTGGTAACCGGGACAGGGCTTGGAAACACCATATATTTT	CASSLVTGTGLGNTIYF
NA	TRBV6-5	NA	TRBJ2-3	TGTGCCAGCAGCCGAGTTGATACGCAGTATTTT	CASSRVDTQYF
once	TRBV27	NA	TRBJ2-7	TGTGCCAGCAGTTTAAGGCGGTACTACGAGCAGTACTTC	CASSLRRYYEQYF
NA	TRBV11-1	NA	TRBJ1-1	TGTGCCAGCAGCTTAAGGGCGGGGTCTGGGACTGAAGCTTTCTTT	CASSLRAGSGTEAFF
NA	TRBV7-3	NA	TRBJ2-2	TGTGCCAGCACTGGGGGGCCGAACACCGGGGAGCTGTTTTTT	CASTGGPNTGELFF
NA	TRBV5-6	TRBD1	TRBJ1-2	TGTGCCAGCAGCCGCAGGCCGACAGGGACTGGCTACACCTTC	CASSRRPTGTGYTF
NA	TRBV27	TRBD1	TRBJ2-7	TGTGCCAGCAGTTTATCGACGGACAGGACTTCTTGGCAGTACTTC	CASSLSTDRTSWQYF
NA	TRBV18	NA	TRBJ1-5	TGTGCCAGCTCACCACGTTCCCCAGACAGGATTAGCAATCAGCCCCAGCATTTT	CASSPRSPDRISNQPQHF
NA	TRBV5-1	TRBD1	TRBJ1-2	TGCGCCAGCAGCCAAGCCGCGGGACAGGGGGCCTATGGCTACACCTTC	CASSQAAGQGAYGYTF
few	TRBV4-1	NA	TRBJ1-5	TGCGCCAGCAGCATAAAAGCAGGAAATCAGCCCCAGCATTTT	CASSIKAGNQPQHF
NA	TRBV5-1	NA	TRBJ1-6	TGCGCCAGCAGGGCCCGAGATAATTCACCCCTCCACTTT	CASRARDNSPLHF
NA	TRBV7-8	NA	TRBJ2-1	TGTGCCAGCAGCCGCAACATGGGGGGCGGATACAATGAGCAGTTCTTC	CASSRNMGGGYNEQFF
few	TRBV27	NA	TRBJ1-6	TGTGCCAGCAGCTCCCCGACGAATAGGCTCCACTTT	CASSSPTNRLHF
NA	TRBV28	NA	TRBJ2-7	TGTGCCAGCACTCCTTCTTTGGGGGTACCCTACGAGCAGTACTTC	CASTPSLGVPYEQYF
few	TRBV7-9	NA	TRBJ1-5	TGTGCCAGCAGCGCGGACAGCGTTCAGCCCCAGCATTTT	CASSADSVQPQHF
few	TRBV11-2	NA	TRBJ1-3	TGTGCCAGCAGCCTTTCTGGAAACACCATATATTTT	CASSLSGNTIYF
NA	TRBV11-3	NA	TRBJ2-1	TGTGCCAGCAGCTTAAGCGGACTAATCAATGAGCAGTTCTTC	CASSLSGLINEQFF
NA	TRBV6-5	TRBD1	TRBJ1-5	TGTGCCAGCAGTAGGGACAGGAATAGCAATCAGCCCCAGCATTTT	CASSRDRNSNQPQHF
NA	TRBV20-1	NA	TRBJ2-3	TGCAGTTCAAAGATCGACGCTACGCAGTATTTT	CSSKIDATQYF
NA	TRBV9	NA	TRBJ2-5	TGTGCCAGCAGCGTGGGGCGGAACTACCAAGAGACCCAGTACTTC	CASSVGRNYQETQYF
NA	TRBV7-9	NA	TRBJ2-1	TGTGCCACCACCTTTAAGCCCAGCTCCTACAATGAGCAGTTCTTC	CATTFKPSSYNEQFF
NA	TRBV11-3	NA	TRBJ1-3	TGTGCCAGCAGTGGGGGCTCTGGAAACACCATATATTTT	CASSGGSGNTIYF
NA	TRBV19	NA	TRBJ2-7	TGTGCCAGTAGTATCCAGGCCGACTACGAGCAGTACTTC	CASSIQADYEQYF
NA	TRBV6-1	NA	TRBJ1-4	TGTGCCAGCAGTGAAGTTCCGGGCCTCCTTGTAGATTTT	CASSEVPGLLVDF
few	TRBV7-9	NA	TRBJ1-2	TGTGCCAGCAGACCGGCAGCCTTCGACTACACCTTC	CASRPAAFDYTF
NA	TRBV7-2	TRBD1	TRBJ2-2	TGTGCCAGCAGCTCCCATCCGACAGGGTATGTCGGGGAGCTGTTTTTT	CASSSHPTGYVGELFF
once	TRBV7-2	NA	TRBJ2-1	TGTGCCAGCAGCATCGAAAACCCCCCGGGATCGGTCCGGGTCTTC	CASSIENPPGSVRVF
NA	TRBV30	NA	TRBJ1-2	TGTGCCTGGAGATGGCAGAACTATGGCTACACCTTC	CAWRWQNYGYTF
NA	TRBV29-1	NA	TRBJ2-2	TGCAGCGCCCGTCTAGACGGGGAGCTGTTTTTT	CSARLDGELFF